This passage covers 19 T cell receptor beta chains from one sample sequenced in a study of shared T cell receptors in the human thymus. Here immunoSEQ multiplex PCR was the method, and the copy in TCRdb shows in-frame clones only, minus some. The table records about 660,000 clones, roughly 88% of them present only once. This same sample was also taken into another study, of human thymus T cells.

Source material: thymocytes. The source is a boy less than two years old with a congenital heart defect.

This clone has more than one count but fewer than ten. The chain joins TRBV28 to TRBJ2-5, with 13 bases that match TRBD2. This CDR3 is 16 amino acids long. Trimming cost V 5 bases and J 6 bases; bases outside gene matches: 9. Germline loops: CDR1 MDHEN, CDR2 SYDVKM. The chain's CDR3 is CASSPFGLAGVKTQYF. In DNA, the CDR3 is TGTGCCAGCAGTCCCTTTGGACTAGCGGGAGTAAAGACCCAGTACTTC.

This rearrangement joins TRBV19 to TRBJ2-7; D gene uncertain. The ends were cut back, 5 bases at V and 1 base at J, with 9 bases in the middle. The CDR3 totals 13 residues. From germline, CDR1 is LNHDA and CDR2 SQIVND (reference sequence). In DNA, the CDR3 is TGTGCCAGTAGTGGCGGCAAGTCCTACGAGCAGTACTTC. Translating gives CASSGGKSYEQYF.

The chain is built from TRBV30 and TRBJ2-7; D is perhaps TRBD1 (5 bases). Germline V gives CDR1 GTSNPN, CDR2 SVGIG (reference sequence). Trimming removed 2 bases at V and 5 bases at J, with 13 bases between. The CDR3 consists of 13 residues. The CDR3 DNA is TGTGCCTGGAGTTACCCAGGGATACACGAGCAGTACTTC. Translated: CAWSYPGIHEQYF.

This chain uses TRBV14 with TRBJ1-2; D gene uncertain. CDR3 size: 12 residues. V dropped 3 bases and J dropped 7 bases, with 9 bases sitting between them. In germline, CDR1 is SGHDN, CDR2 FVKESK. CDR3 DNA sequence: TGTGCCAGCAGCCACGGGAGGGTTGGCTACACCTTC. Amino acids: CASSHGRVGYTF.

This CDR3 reads CANYQSGGQNTEAFF. In nucleotides, the CDR3 is TGTGCCAACTACCAGTCAGGGGGGCAGAACACTGAAGCTTTCTTT. The chain has TRBV10-3 and TRBJ1-1; the match to TRBD1 covers 7 bases. CDR3 length equals 15 residues. Germline assignment: CDR1 ENHRY and CDR2 SYGVKD. V shed 10 bases and J 1 base; nucleotides not matched to a gene: 12.

The CDR3 region is CASSSRRDRGSYEQYF. The DNA for the CDR3 is TGTGCCAGCAGCTCGCGACGGGACAGGGGCTCCTACGAGCAGTACTTC. The rearrangement joins TRBV7-9 to TRBJ2-7; 10 nucleotides agree with TRBD1. Germline V gene data show CDR1 as SEHNR and CDR2 as FQNEAQ (reference sequence). Trimming took 4 bases from V and 0 from J; bases not matched to a gene: 6. This CDR3 region has 16 residues.

The rearrangement uses TRBV4-2 and TRBJ2-3; D perhaps matches TRBD2 (5 bases). Trimming stripped 4 bases from V and 0 bases from J, with 14 bases between. The length of the CDR3 is 16 residues. Germline lookup yields CDR1 LGHNA and CDR2 YNFKEQ. The CDR3 sequence is CASSPLDFFSTDTQYF. The CDR3 DNA reads TGTGCCAGCAGCCCCTTGGACTTCTTTAGCACAGATACGCAGTATTTT.

The V and J genes are TRBV7-9 and TRBJ2-7; 12 positions agree with TRBD2. Germline CDR1 reads SEHNR; CDR2 reads FQNEAQ (reference sequence). This CDR3 contains 13 residues. Germline trimming cut 11 bases from V and 4 bases from J; bases unmatched to any gene: 6. The CDR3 region is CAPATSGSYEQYF. CDR3 nucleotides: TGTGCCCCCGCGACTAGCGGGAGTTACGAGCAGTACTTC.

This rearrangement joins TRBV4-2 to TRBJ2-7; a weak D match, TRBD1 (6 bases). The CDR3 spans 16 residues. Trimming left V 0 bases short and J 6 bases short, with 18 bases between. The germline V gene has CDR1 LGHNA and CDR2 YNFKEQ. In DNA, the CDR3 is TGTGCCAGCAGCCAAGACTTTGTGGGGGCGGCGGCCGAGCAGTACTTC. This sequence encodes CASSQDFVGAAAEQYF.

The chain couples TRBV18 to TRBJ2-7; 14 bases are shared with TRBD2. The CDR3 is 16 amino acids. V lost 3 bases, J lost 4 bases, and 5 bases stayed unmatched. Germline V lookup: CDR1 KGHSH, CDR2 LQKENI. CDR3 loop: CASSPGTSGRLYEQYF. DNA for the CDR3: TGTGCCAGCTCACCGGGGACTAGCGGGAGACTTTACGAGCAGTACTTC.

The V and J genes are TRBV27 and TRBJ2-7; 14 bases are a match to TRBD2. The CDR3 loop spans 15 amino acids. The germline CDR1 and CDR2 sequences are MNHEY and SMNVEV (reference sequence). With V trimmed by 6 bases and J by 3 bases, 4 bases remained unmatched. CDR3 amino acids: CASRGTSGGLYEQYF. CDR3 nucleotide sequence: TGTGCCAGCAGGGGGACTAGCGGGGGACTCTACGAGCAGTACTTC.

V is TRBV9 and J is TRBJ2-3; 7 bases match TRBD2. This CDR3 has 14 amino acids. Germline V gene sequence: CDR1 SGDLS, CDR2 YYNGEE. The J segment lost 6 bases and the V segment lost 4 bases, leaving 8 bases of the junction unmatched. The CDR3: CASSPRTSDDTQYF. CDR3 DNA sequence: TGTGCCAGCAGCCCTCGGACTAGTGATGATACGCAGTATTTT.

This chain joins TRBV7-9 and TRBJ2-4; D is unresolved. The V end lost 5 bases, the J end lost 1 base, and 6 bases lay between the germline ends. From germline, CDR1 is SEHNR and CDR2 FQNEAQ (reference sequence). The CDR3 runs to 13 residues. In DNA, the CDR3 is TGTGCCAGCAGCCCCCTCGCCAAAAACATTCAGTACTTC. Amino acid sequence: CASSPLAKNIQYF.

This clone was observed a handful of times. This sequence joins TRBV6-1 and TRBJ1-5; a weak D match, TRBD1 (6 bases). CDR1 and CDR2 from the germline V gene are MNHNS and SASEGT. The V gene lost 5 bases and the J gene lost 5 bases, with 16 bases spanning the gap. CDR3 length equals 15 residues. CDR3 nucleotides: TGTGCCAGCAGTTCGGGACACCGGAGCGATCAGCCCCAGCATTTT. It specifies CASSSGHRSDQPQHF.

V is TRBV10-1 and J is TRBJ2-1, with 7 positions matching TRBD2. CDR3 size: 18 residues. Germline values: CDR1 WNHNN, CDR2 SYGVQD (reference sequence). V was pared by 2 bases and J by 2 bases, with 12 bases of the junction left unmatched. CDR3 residues: CASSEASGISPTYNEQFF. The DNA for the CDR3 is TGCGCCAGCAGTGAGGCTAGCGGCATCTCCCCAACCTACAATGAGCAGTTCTTC.

V usage is TRBV4-2 and J usage is TRBJ1-2, with 10 bases lining up with TRBD1. Trimming cost V 4 bases and J 8 bases; bases outside gene matches: 19. In germline, CDR1 is LGHNA, CDR2 YNFKEQ. The CDR3 extends over 18 amino acids. The CDR3 DNA is TGTGCCAGCAGCCCAGGATACGGACAGGGGGGTAGTAAGGTGGGCTACACCTTC. It yields the protein CASSPGYGQGGSKVGYTF.

The CDR3 protein is CASSTHRGRWYGYTF. The CDR3 DNA sequence: TGTGCCAGCAGTACCCACAGGGGGCGGTGGTATGGCTACACCTTC. The chain is built from TRBV27 and TRBJ1-2, with 9 bases that match TRBD1. In germline, CDR1 is MNHEY, CDR2 SMNVEV (reference sequence). V lost 5 bases, J lost 5 bases, and 9 bases stayed unmatched. The CDR3 covers 15 residues.

The V gene is TRBV27, the J gene TRBJ2-7, with 8 bases lining up with TRBD2. There are 13 residues in the CDR3. Germline CDR1 and CDR2: MNHEY and SMNVEV (reference sequence). The junction had 3 bases not matched to a gene; V was cut back by 2 bases and J by 6 bases. CDR3 sequence (DNA): TGTGCCAGCAGTTTAGCGGGAGGAGGCGAGCAGTACTTC. This gives the protein CASSLAGGGEQYF.

This clone was recorded only once. The V gene is TRBV28, the J gene TRBJ2-1; D gene unclear. V was clipped by 1 base and J by 7 bases, with 8 bases between them. This CDR3 comprises 13 residues. Per germline, CDR1 MDHEN and CDR2 SYDVKM. CDR3 protein: CASSLFLRNEQFF. CDR3 sequence (DNA): TGTGCCAGCAGTTTATTTTTGCGAAATGAGCAGTTCTTC.